This is a list of T cell receptor beta chains from one sample in a study of response to subunit inactivated influenza vaccine. TCRdb reprocessed the RT-PCR reads with MiXCR, giving one entry per CDR3 protein. The table has about 620,000 distinct CDR3 sequences, around 10% seen once. These same data were also listed under a study on T cells expressing NK-cell markers.

Sequencing used PBMCs from blood, obtained on the day of vaccination. All receptors derive from a man aged 45-60 years who received an inactivated influenza vaccine. CDR3s include the opening cysteine and the closing phenylalanine or tryptophan. Each record gives: D gene, clone size, V gene, J gene, CDR3 DNA, CDR3 protein. D genes are given only for firm matches. Rows may omit the clone size; those that give it use once, few, many or a size class.

.,.,TRBV6-2/TRBV6-3,TRBJ1-1,TGTGCCAGCAGTCTTGGGGACCTCTTTAAGGCTTTCTTT,CASSLGDLFKAFF
TRBD2,few,TRBV10-3,TRBJ2-3,TGTGCCATCAGTGAGATAGGCGGGAGGGCCGGTCCCGACACAGATACGCAGTATTTT,CAISEIGGRAGPDTDTQYF
TRBD2,.,TRBV10-1,TRBJ2-7,TGCGCCAGTCAATCTCTAGCGGGGGGCGAGCAGTACTTC,CASQSLAGGEQYF
.,many,TRBV20-1,TRBJ1-5,TGCAGTGCTAGGGAGGGGTGGGGGAGCAATCAGCCCCAGCATTTT,CSAREGWGSNQPQHF
TRBD2,.,TRBV29-1,TRBJ2-3,TGCAGCGTTGGGAGTAGCGGGGGTGGAACAGATACGCAGTATTTT,CSVGSSGGGTDTQYF
.,few,TRBV28,TRBJ2-7,TGTGCCAGCAGGGGGGGGGCAGGGAACTCCTACGAGCAGTACTTC,CASRGGAGNSYEQYF
.,.,TRBV15,TRBJ2-5,TGTGCCACCAGCAGAGCCCCCCAGGGAGAGACCCAGTACTTC,CATSRAPQGETQYF
.,.,TRBV3-1,TRBJ2-7,TGTGCCAGCAGCCAAGAGAGGAGAAAGCAGTACTTC,CASSQERRKQYF
TRBD2,few,TRBV20-1,TRBJ2-3,TGCAGTGCTAGAGATAATCTAGCGGGAAGAGATACGCAGTATTTT,CSARDNLAGRDTQYF
.,.,TRBV7-6,TRBJ2-1,TGTGCCAGCAGCCCCAAAAAGCGGAGCTCCTACAATGAGCAGTTCTTC,CASSPKKRSSYNEQFF
.,few,TRBV11-2,TRBJ2-7,TGTGCCAGCAGCTTAGCATCTTTAGAAATCCTAAAGTACTACGAGCAGTACTTC,CASSLASLEILKYYEQYF
.,.,TRBV20-1,TRBJ1-1,TGCAGTGCTAGAGGGACAACGAACACTGAAGCTTTCTTT,CSARGTTNTEAFF
.,few,TRBV4-2,TRBJ2-1,TGTGCCAGCAGCCAAACCGTCGTCGACTGGACCTACAATGAGCAGTTCTTC,CASSQTVVDWTYNEQFF
.,many,TRBV29-1,TRBJ2-2,TGCAGCGTTGAGTCCACACGGACGACCGGGGAGCTGTTTTTT,CSVESTRTTGELFF
TRBD1,few,TRBV3-1,TRBJ2-5,TGTGCCAGCAGCCTCAGACAGGGTGGGGCAGAGACCCAGTACTTC,CASSLRQGGAETQYF
.,many,TRBV27,TRBJ2-7,TGTGCCAGCAGTTTGCGTAGCGCCTACGAGCAGTACTTC,CASSLRSAYEQYF
.,.,TRBV10-1,TRBJ2-3,TGCGCCAGCAGTGAGTCGATCTGGGGGACAGATACGCAGTATTTT,CASSESIWGTDTQYF
TRBD2,few,TRBV20-1,TRBJ2-7,TGCAGTGCTAACATAGCGGGAGACCCCGAGCAGTACTTC,CSANIAGDPEQYF
.,few,TRBV7-9,TRBJ2-3,TGTGCCAGCAGCCACTCGGAGATCGGCACAGATACGCAGTATTTT,CASSHSEIGTDTQYF
.,many,TRBV5-5,TRBJ2-3,TGTGCCAGCAGCTTGGACAGATGGACGGATACGCAGTATTTT,CASSLDRWTDTQYF
.,.,TRBV4-3,TRBJ2-7,TGCGCCAGCAGCCTCGGCAGGGCATCCGAGCAGTACTTC,CASSLGRASEQYF
TRBD2,few,TRBV19,TRBJ2-1,TGTGCCAGTAGTATGGGACTACAAGATGAGCAGTTCTTC,CASSMGLQDEQFF
.,few,TRBV30,TRBJ2-7,TGTGCCGGCGGCAGGGGAAGCTACGAGCAGTACTTC,CAGGRGSYEQYF
TRBD2,few,TRBV20-1,TRBJ2-1,TGCAGTGCTTGGGGACTAGCGGGAGAACACAATGAGCAGTTCTTC,CSAWGLAGEHNEQFF
.,.,TRBV5-1,TRBJ2-6,TGCGCCAGCAGCTTCGGTGGCGGGACCTCTGGGGCCAACGTCCTGACTTTC,CASSFGGGTSGANVLTF
.,.,TRBV6-2/TRBV6-3,TRBJ2-1,TGTGCCAGCACCCACGGCGAAAGCTCCTACAATGAGCAGTTCTTC,CASTHGESSYNEQFF
.,.,TRBV28,TRBJ2-7,TGTGCCAGCAGTTTAATCGCAGAGACCTACGAGCAGTACTTC,CASSLIAETYEQYF
.,many,TRBV15,TRBJ2-2,TGTGCCACCAGCAGAGCGACAGGGACTAACACCGGGGAGCTGTTTTTT,CATSRATGTNTGELFF
TRBD1,few,TRBV20-1,TRBJ1-5,TGCAGTGCTCCCCGCGGGGGGACAGGGGTACTCAATCAGCCCCAGCATTTT,CSAPRGGTGVLNQPQHF
.,few,TRBV28,TRBJ1-5,TGTGCCAGCAGTCCCGTGGATCAGCCCCAGCATTTT,CASSPVDQPQHF
TRBD2,few,TRBV4-2,TRBJ2-5,TGTGCCAGCAGCCAAGAAACTAGCGGGAGATGGGGGGAGACCCAGTACTTC,CASSQETSGRWGETQYF